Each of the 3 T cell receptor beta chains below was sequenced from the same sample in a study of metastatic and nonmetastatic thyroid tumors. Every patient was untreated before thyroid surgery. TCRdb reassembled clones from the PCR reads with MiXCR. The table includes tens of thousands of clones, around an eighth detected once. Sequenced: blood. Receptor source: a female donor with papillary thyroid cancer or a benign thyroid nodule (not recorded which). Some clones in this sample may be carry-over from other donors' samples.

CDR3 sequence reads: CAWRTEYEQYF. CDR3 nucleotide sequence: TGTGCCTGGAGGACGGAGTACGAGCAGTACTTC. V gene TRBV30 combines with J gene TRBJ2-7; D gene unclear. V lost 3 bases, J lost 4 bases, and 7 bases lay in between. The length of the CDR3 is 11 residues. Germline CDR1 reads GTSNPN; CDR2 reads SVGIG (reference sequence).

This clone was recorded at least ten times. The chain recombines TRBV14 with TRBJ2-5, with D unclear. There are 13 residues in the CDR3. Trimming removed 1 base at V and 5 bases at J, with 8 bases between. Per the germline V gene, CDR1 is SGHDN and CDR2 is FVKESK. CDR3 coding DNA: TGTGCCAGCAGCCAAGGCCCCGGGGAGACCCAGTACTTC. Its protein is CASSQGPGETQYF.

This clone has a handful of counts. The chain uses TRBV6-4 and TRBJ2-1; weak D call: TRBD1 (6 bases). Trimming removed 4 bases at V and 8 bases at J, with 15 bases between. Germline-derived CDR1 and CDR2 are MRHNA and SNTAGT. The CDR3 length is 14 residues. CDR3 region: CASSVDGQRDEQFF. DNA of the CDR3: TGTGCCAGCAGTGTGGACGGACAGCGCGATGAGCAGTTCTTC.